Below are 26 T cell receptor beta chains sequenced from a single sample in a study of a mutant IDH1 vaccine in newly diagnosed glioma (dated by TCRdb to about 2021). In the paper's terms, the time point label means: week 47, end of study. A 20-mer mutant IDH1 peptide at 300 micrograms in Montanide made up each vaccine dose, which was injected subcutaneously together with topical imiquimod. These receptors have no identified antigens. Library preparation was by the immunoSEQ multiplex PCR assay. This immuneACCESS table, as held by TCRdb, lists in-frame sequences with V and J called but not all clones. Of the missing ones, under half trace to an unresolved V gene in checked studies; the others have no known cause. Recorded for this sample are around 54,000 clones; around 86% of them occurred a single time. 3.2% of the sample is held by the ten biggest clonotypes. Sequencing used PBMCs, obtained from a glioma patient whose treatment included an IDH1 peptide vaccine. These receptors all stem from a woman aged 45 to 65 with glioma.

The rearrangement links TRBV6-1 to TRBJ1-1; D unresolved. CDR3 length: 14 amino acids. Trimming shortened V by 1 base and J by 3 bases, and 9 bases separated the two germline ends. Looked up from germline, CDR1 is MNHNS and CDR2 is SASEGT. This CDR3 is CASSEEFWDTEAFF. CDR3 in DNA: TGTGCCAGCAGTGAAGAGTTTTGGGACACTGAAGCTTTCTTT.

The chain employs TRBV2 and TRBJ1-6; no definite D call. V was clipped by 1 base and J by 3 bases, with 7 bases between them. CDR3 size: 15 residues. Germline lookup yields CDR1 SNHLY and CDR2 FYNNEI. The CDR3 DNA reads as TGTGCCAGCAGTGAAGTTGAGGTCTATAATTCACCCCTCCACTTT. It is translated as CASSEVEVYNSPLHF.

Here the CDR3 reads CASRAGGLNTGELFF. DNA of the CDR3: TGTGCCAGCAGAGCGGGGGGCCTAAACACCGGGGAGCTGTTTTTT. The chain carries TRBV11-1 and TRBJ2-2, with 9 positions matching TRBD2. The V gene's germline CDR1 is SGHAT and CDR2 FQDESV (reference sequence). V was clipped by 6 bases and J by 2 bases; unmatched bases: 4. This CDR3 contains 15 residues.

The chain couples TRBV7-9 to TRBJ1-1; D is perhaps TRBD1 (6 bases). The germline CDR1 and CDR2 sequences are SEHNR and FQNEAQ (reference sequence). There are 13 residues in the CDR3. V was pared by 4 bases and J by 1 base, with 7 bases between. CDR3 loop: CASSWTANTEAFF. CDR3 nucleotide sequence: TGTGCCAGCAGCTGGACAGCGAACACTGAAGCTTTCTTT.

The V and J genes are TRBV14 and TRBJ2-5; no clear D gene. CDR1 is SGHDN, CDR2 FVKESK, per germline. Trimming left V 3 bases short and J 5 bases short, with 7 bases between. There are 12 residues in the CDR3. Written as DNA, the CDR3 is TGTGCCAGCAGCCAGGTCCCGGAGACCCAGTACTTC. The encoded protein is CASSQVPETQYF.

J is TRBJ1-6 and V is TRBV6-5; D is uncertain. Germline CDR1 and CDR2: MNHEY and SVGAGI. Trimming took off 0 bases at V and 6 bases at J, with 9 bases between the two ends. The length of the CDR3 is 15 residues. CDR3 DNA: TGTGCCAGCAGTTACTCGTCGGGTGTTAATTCACCCCTCCACTTT. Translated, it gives CASSYSSGVNSPLHF.

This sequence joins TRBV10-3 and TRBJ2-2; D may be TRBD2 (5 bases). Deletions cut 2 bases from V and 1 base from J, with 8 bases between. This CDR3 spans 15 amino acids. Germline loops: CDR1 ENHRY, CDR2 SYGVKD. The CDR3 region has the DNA TGTGCCATCAGTGAGGGTGGAGGGAACACCGGGGAGCTGTTTTTT. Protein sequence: CAISEGGGNTGELFF.

The CDR3 spells CASSEGGPNEKLFF. The DNA of the CDR3 is TGCGCCAGCAGTGAGGGGGGCCCTAATGAAAAACTGTTTTTT. The chain has TRBV10-1 and TRBJ1-4, with D perhaps TRBD1 (6 bases). The ends were cut back, 2 bases at V and 3 bases at J, with 7 bases in the middle. This CDR3 comprises 14 residues. Germline V CDR1 and CDR2: WNHNN, SYGVQD (reference sequence).

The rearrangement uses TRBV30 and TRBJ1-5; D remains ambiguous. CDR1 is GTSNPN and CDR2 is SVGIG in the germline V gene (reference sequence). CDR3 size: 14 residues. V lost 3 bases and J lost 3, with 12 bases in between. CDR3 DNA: TGTGCCTGGAGCGACGGCCTATTCAATCAGCCCCAGCATTTT. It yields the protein CAWSDGLFNQPQHF.

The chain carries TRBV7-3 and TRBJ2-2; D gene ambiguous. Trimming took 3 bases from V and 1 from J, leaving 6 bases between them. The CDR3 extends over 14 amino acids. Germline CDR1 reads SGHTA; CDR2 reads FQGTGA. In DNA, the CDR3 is TGTGCCAGCAGCTTCCTGGGGAACACCGGGGAGCTGTTTTTT. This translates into CASSFLGNTGELFF.

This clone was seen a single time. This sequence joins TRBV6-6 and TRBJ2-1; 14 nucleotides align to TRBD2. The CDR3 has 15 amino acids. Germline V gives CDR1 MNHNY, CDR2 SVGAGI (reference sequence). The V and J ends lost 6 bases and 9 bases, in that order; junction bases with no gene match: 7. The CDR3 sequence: CASRAGLAGAAEQFF. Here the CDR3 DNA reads TGTGCCAGCAGAGCGGGACTAGCGGGGGCGGCTGAGCAGTTCTTC.

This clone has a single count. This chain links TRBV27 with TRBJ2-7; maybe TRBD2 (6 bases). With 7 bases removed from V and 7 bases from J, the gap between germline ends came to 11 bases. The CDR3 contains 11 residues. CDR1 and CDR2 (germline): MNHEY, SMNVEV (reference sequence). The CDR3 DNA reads TGTGCCAGCACCGAAGGGAGGGAGCAGTACTTC. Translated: CASTEGREQYF.

The CDR3 reads CASSFNPGTDTEAFF. The CDR3 region has the DNA TGTGCCAGCAGCTTCAACCCAGGGACAGACACTGAAGCTTTCTTT. V and J are TRBV5-6 and TRBJ1-1; 7 nucleotides agree with TRBD1. The CDR3 extends over 15 amino acids. J lost 3 bases, V lost 2 bases, and 7 bases had no gene match. Germline values: CDR1 SGHDT, CDR2 YYEEEE.

The CDR3 DNA reads as TGTGCCAGCAGCCAGGACGGGTTCTATGGCTACACCTTC. Translating it yields CASSQDGFYGYTF. V and J are TRBV5-4 and TRBJ1-2, with D hard to call. V was pared by 4 bases and J by 4 bases, with 11 bases between. The germline V gene encodes CDR1 SGHNT and CDR2 YYREEE (reference sequence). This CDR3 contains 13 residues. The full variable domain, completed using reference TRBV5-4 and TRBJ1-2, is ETGVTQSPTHLIKTRGQQVTLRCSSQSGHNTVSWYQQALGQGPQFIFQYYREEENGRGNFPPRFSGLQFPNYSSELNVNALELDDSALYLCASSQDGFYGYTFGSGTRLTVV.

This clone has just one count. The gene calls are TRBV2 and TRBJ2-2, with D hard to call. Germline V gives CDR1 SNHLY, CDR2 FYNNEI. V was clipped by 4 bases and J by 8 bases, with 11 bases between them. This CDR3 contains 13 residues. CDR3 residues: CASSAEAAGELFF. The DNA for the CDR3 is TGTGCCAGCAGTGCTGAAGCAGCGGGGGAGCTGTTTTTT. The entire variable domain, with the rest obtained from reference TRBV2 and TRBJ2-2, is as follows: EPEVTQTPSHQVTQMGQEVILRCVPISNHLYFYWYRQILGQKVEFLVSFYNNEISEKSEIFDDQFSVERPDGSNFTLKIRSTKLEDSAMYFCASSAEAAGELFFGEGSRLTVL.

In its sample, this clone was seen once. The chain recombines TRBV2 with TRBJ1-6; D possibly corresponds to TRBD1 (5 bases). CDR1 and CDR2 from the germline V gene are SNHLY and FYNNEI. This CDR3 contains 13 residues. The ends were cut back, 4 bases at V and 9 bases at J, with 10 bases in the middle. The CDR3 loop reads CASSAWGSSPLHF. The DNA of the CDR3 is TGTGCCAGCAGTGCTTGGGGGTCTTCACCCCTCCACTTT.

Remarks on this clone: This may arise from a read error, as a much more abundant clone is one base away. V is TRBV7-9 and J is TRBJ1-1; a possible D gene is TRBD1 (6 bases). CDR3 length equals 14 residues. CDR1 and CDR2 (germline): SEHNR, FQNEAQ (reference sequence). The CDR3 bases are TGTGTCAGCAGCTTTGAGGGGGTGGGCACTGAAGCTTTCTTT. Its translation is CVSSFEGVGTEAFF.

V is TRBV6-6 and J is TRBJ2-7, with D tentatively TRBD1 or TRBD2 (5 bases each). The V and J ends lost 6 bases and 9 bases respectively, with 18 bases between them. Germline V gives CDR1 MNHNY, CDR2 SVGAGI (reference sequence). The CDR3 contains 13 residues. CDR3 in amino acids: CASRSEGRTGQYF. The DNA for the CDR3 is TGTGCCAGCAGATCCGAGGGACGTACCGGGCAGTACTTC.

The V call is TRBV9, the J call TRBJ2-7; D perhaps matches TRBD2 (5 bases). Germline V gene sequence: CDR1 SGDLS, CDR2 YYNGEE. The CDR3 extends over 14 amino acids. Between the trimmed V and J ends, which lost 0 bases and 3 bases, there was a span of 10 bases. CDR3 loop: CASSVDGSYYEQYF. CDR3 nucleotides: TGTGCCAGCAGCGTAGATGGGAGCTACTACGAGCAGTACTTC. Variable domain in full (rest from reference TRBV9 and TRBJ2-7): DSGVTQTPKHLITATGQRVTLRCSPRSGDLSVYWYQQSLDQGLQFLIQYYNGEERAKGNILERFSAQQFPDLHSELNLSSLELGDSALYFCASSVDGSYYEQYFGPGTRLTVT.

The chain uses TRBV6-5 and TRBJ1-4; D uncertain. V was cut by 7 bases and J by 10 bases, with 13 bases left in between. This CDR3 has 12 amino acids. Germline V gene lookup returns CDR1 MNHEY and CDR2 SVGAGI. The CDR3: CASMGADLKLFF. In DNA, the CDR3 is TGTGCCAGCATGGGTGCGGATCTAAAACTGTTTTTT.

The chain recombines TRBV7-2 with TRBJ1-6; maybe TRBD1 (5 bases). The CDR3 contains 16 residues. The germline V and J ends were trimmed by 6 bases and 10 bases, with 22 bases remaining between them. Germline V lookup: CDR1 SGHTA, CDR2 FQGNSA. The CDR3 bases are TGTGCCAGCAGTACCCGGGCCCGTCAGGCAGGGTCACCCCTCCACTTT. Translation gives CASSTRARQAGSPLHF.

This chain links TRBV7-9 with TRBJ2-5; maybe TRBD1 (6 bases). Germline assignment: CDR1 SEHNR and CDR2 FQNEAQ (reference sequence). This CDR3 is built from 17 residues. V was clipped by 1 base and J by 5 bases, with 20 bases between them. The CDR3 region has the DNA TGTGCCAGCAGCTTAGTAGGGGGACCCCTGGCGCGGGAGACCCAGTACTTC. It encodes CASSLVGGPLARETQYF.

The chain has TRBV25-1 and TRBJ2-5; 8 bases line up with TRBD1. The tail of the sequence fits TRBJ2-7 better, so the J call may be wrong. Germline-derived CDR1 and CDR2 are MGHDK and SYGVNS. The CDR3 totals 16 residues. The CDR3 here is CASSGRQGRENYEQYF. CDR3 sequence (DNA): TGTGCCAGCAGTGGACGACAGGGGCGAGAAAACTACGAGCAGTACTTC.

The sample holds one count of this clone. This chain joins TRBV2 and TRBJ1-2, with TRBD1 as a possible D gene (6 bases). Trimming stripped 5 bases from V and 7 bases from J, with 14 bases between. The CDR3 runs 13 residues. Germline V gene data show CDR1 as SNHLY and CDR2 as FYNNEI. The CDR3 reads CASSPQGRGGYTF. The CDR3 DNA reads TGTGCCAGCAGTCCCCAGGGGAGGGGTGGCTACACCTTC.

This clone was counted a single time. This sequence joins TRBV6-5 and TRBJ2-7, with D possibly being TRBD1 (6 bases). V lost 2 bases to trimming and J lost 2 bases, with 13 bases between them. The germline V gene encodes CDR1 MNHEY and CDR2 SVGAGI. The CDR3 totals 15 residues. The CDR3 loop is CASSYRDIPAYEQYF. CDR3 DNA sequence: TGTGCCAGCAGTTACCGGGACATCCCGGCCTACGAGCAGTACTTC.

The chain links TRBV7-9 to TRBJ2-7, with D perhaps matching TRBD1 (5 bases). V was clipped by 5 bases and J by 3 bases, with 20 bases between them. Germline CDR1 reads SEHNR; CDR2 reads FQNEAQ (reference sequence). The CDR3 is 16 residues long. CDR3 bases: TGTGCCAGCAGCACCCAGCCCGGGCAGGGTGACTACGAGCAGTACTTC. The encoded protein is CASSTQPGQGDYEQYF.